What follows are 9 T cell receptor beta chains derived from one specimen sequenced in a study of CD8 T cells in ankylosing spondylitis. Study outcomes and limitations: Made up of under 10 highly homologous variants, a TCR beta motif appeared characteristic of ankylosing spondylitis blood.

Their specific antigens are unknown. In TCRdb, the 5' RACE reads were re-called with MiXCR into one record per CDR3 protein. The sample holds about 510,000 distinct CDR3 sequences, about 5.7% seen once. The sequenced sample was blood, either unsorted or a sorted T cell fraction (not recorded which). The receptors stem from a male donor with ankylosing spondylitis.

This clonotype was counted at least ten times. CDR3 amino acids: CASNKRWGEQYF. The CDR3 coding sequence is TGTGCCAGCAACAAAAGGTGGGGCGAGCAGTACTTC. The V and J genes are TRBV6-2 or TRBV6-3 and TRBJ2-7; D remains unclear. CDR1 and CDR2 from the germline V gene are MNHEY and SVGEGT. The CDR3 is made up of 12 amino acids. Trimming left V 7 bases short and J 6 bases short, with 13 bases between.

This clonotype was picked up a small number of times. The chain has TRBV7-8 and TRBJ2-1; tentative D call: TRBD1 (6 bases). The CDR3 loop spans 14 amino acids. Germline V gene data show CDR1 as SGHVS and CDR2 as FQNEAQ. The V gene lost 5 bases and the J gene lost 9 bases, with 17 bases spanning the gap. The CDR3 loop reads CASSLLRDTGEQFF. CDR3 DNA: TGTGCCAGCAGCCTTCTCCGGGACACCGGTGAGCAGTTCTTC.

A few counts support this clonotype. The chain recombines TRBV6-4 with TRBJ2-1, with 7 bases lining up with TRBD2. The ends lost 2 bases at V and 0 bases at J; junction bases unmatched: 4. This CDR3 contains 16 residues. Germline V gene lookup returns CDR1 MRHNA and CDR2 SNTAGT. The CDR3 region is CASSDQGGSSYNEQFF. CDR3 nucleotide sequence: TGTGCCAGCAGTGACCAGGGAGGGAGCTCCTACAATGAGCAGTTCTTC.

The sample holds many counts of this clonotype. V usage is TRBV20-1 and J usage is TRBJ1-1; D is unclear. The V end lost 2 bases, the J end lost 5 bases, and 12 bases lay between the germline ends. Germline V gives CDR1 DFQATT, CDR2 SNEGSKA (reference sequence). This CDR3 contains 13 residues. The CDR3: CSARSRLDTEAFF. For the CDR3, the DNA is TGCAGTGCTAGAAGCAGGCTGGATACTGAAGCTTTCTTT.

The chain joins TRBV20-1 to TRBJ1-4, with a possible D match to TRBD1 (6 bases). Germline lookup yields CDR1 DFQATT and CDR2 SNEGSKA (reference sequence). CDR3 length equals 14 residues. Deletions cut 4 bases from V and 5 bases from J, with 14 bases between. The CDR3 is CSATQGNLNEKLFF. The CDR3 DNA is TGCAGTGCTACCCAGGGGAACTTGAATGAAAAACTGTTTTTT.

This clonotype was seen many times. The CDR3 DNA follows: TGTGCCAGCAGAACAGGGAGCGCGCAGTTCTTC. This encodes CASRTGSAQFF. The J gene is TRBJ2-1, the V gene TRBV7-9, with D perhaps matching TRBD1 (6 bases). Trimming pared 6 bases from V and 12 bases from J, leaving 12 bases between. This CDR3 is built from 11 residues. Per the germline V gene, CDR1 is SEHNR and CDR2 is FQNEAQ (reference sequence).

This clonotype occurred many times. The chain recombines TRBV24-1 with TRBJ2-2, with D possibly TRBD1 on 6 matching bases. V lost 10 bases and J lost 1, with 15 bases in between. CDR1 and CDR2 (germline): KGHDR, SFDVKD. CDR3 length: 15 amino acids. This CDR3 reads CATAAGTLNTGELFF. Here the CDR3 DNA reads TGTGCCACGGCCGCCGGGACATTGAACACCGGGGAGCTGTTTTTT.

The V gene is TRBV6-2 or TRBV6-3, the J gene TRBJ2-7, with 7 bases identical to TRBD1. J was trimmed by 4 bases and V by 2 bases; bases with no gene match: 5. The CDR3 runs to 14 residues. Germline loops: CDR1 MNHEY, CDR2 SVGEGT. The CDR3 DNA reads TGTGCCAGCAGTTACGGACAGGCGGTTTACGAGCAGTACTTC. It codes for CASSYGQAVYEQYF.

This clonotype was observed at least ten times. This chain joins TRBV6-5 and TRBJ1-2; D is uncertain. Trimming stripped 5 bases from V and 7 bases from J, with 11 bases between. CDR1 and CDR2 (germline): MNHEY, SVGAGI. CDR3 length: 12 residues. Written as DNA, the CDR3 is TGTGCCAGCAGTCGTTTAAGAGGTGGCTACACCTTC. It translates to CASSRLRGGYTF.